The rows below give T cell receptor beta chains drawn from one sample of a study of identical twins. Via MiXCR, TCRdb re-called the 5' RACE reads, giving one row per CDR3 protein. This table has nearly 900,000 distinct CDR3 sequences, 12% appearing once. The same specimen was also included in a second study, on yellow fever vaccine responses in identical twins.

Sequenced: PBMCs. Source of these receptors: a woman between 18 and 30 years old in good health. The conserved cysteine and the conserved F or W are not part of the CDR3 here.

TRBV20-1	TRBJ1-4	SASLGGSEKLF
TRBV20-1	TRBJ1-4	SARPPGYTATNEKLF
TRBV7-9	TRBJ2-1	ASSGRMSWEDNEQF
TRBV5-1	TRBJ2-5	ASSYHGTSGQETQY
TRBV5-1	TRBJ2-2	ASSSIYTGELF
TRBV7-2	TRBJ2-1	ASSLRSGGLNEQF
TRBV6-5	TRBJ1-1	ASSYLPWGYTEAF
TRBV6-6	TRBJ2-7	ASSGQGPEQY
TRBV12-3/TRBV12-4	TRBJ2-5	ASRPTGTETQY
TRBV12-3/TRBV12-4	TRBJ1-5	ASSPGTYQPQH
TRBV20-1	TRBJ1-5	SATGTGGWSNQPQH
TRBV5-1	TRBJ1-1	ASSGFSQNTEAF
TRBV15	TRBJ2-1	ATSRVGGLNEQF
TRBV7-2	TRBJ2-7	ASSLIRHEQY
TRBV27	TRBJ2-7	ASRRGGIYEQY
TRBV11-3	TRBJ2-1	ASSLGVDGPEF
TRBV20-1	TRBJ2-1	CAEGTSGNYNEQF
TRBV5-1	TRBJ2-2	ASSLGLTGELF
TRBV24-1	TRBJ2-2	ATSDFRTGQNTGELF
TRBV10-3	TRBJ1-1	AISGARLQVVGGTEAF
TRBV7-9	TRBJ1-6	ASSQQGAEKSPLH
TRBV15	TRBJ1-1	ATSRVSTNTEAF
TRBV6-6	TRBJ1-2	ASSYTGPNGYT
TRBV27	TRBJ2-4	ASSPRSGKNIQY
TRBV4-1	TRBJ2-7	ASSQDLASGFYEQY
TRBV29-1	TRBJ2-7	SVGRGYEQY
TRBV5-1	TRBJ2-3	ASSLRFRGQGFPDTQY
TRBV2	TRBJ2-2	ASRTTGVTGELF
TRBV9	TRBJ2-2	ASSVSQLNTGELF
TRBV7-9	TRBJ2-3	ASSALPGHSTDTQY
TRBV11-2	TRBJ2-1	ASSPSGRGNEQF
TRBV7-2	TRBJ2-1	ASSPGGLATNEQF
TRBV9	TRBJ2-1	ASSVGGALPEQF
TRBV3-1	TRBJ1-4	ASSQDFETGQNEKLF
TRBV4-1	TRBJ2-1	ASSQDRKREGRNEQF
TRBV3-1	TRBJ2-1	ASSQDLGAGFYNEQF
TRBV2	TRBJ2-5	ASSAGTNFQETQY
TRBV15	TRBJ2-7	ATSDRLADSYEQY
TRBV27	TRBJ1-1	ASRPPTGNSREAF
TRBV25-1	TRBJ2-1	ASSPLMGGHDNEQF